The 21 T cell receptor beta chains given below trace back to one sample, sequenced in a study of T-cell reconstitution after alpha-beta-depleted transplantation in children (dated by TCRdb to about 2016). The treatment or condition label corresponds to: allogeneic hematopoietic cell transplantation with graft depleted of TCRalphabeta T cells and CD19 B cells. Receptor amplification or capture employed PCR. These reads were obtained on an Illumina HiSeq 2500. TCR libraries were prepared with molecular barcoding, using unique molecular identifiers to normalize TCRbeta repertoire quantification. Starting from the raw public reads, TCRdb applied fastp trimming at Q25, assembled clones with MiXCR and retained in-frame beta chains. Every distinct CDR3 protein forms one entry, paired with its most common genes and DNA. The sample records about 310,000 distinct CDR3 sequences, 23% of which are singletons. The ten biggest clones cover 9.5% to 12% of the sample.

The specimen was PBMCs, mostly from graft donor cells, collected 180 days after TCRalphabeta/CD19-depleted stem cell transplant. These receptor sequences come from a male patient younger than 18 who had a stem cell transplant for acute lymphoblastic leukemia, so the T cells may come from the graft donor.

This clonotype came up many times. This chain uses TRBV7-2 with TRBJ2-3; TRBD1 matches 7 bases. Losses at the gene ends were 4 bases for V and 1 base for J; bases not matched to a gene: 2. CDR3 length: 14 residues. Germline V gives CDR1 SGHTA, CDR2 FQGNSA. The CDR3 region is CASSWDRGTDTQYF. In DNA form, the CDR3 reads TGTGCCAGCAGCTGGGACAGAGGCACAGATACGCAGTATTTT.

This clonotype was recorded at least ten times. V usage is TRBV7-8 and J usage is TRBJ2-2; 8 nucleotides agree with TRBD1. The CDR3 extends over 19 amino acids. The V segment lost 10 bases and the J segment 0 bases; nucleotides outside the gene matches: 19. The germline V gene has CDR1 SGHVS and CDR2 FQNEAQ. This CDR3 is CAIPRGRAGGLTNTGELFF. The CDR3 DNA reads TGTGCCATCCCTAGAGGACGAGCAGGGGGCCTTACGAACACCGGGGAGCTGTTTTTT.

This clonotype showed up just a few times. The chain uses TRBV19 and TRBJ2-1; 9 nucleotides align to TRBD2. Germline V CDR1 and CDR2: LNHDA, SQIVND (reference sequence). Trimming at V came to 5 bases and at J to 15 bases, leaving 8 bases not matched to a gene. There are 12 residues in the CDR3. The CDR3 here is CASSQGLAKRFF. The CDR3 nucleotides are TGTGCCAGTAGTCAGGGACTAGCTAAACGGTTCTTC.

The V and J genes are TRBV12-3 or TRBV12-4 and TRBJ2-1; 8 bases are shared with TRBD2. The CDR3 sequence is 16 residues long. V trimming: 5 bases; J trimming: 8 bases; junction bases outside the gene matches: 14. Here the CDR3 DNA reads TGTGCCAGCAGTAGACGACCGGGACTAGTTATGCATGAGCAGTTCTTC. Translating it yields CASSRRPGLVMHEQFF.

The gene calls are TRBV5-1 and TRBJ2-3, with 11 nucleotides matching TRBD2. Trimming cost V 4 bases and J 3 bases; bases outside gene matches: 7. The CDR3 has 16 amino acids. Germline loops: CDR1 SGHRS, CDR2 YFSETQ. The CDR3 loop reads CASSMTGTSGTDTQYF. CDR3 DNA: TGCGCCAGCAGCATGACCGGGACTAGCGGTACAGATACGCAGTATTTT. The whole variable domain, filled in from reference TRBV5-1 and TRBJ2-3, reads KAGVTQTPRYLIKTRGQQVTLSCSPISGHRSVSWYQQTPGQGLQFLFEYFSETQRNKGNFPGRFSGRQFSNSRSEMNVSTLELGDSALYLCASSMTGTSGTDTQYFGPGTRLTVL.

This clonotype was detected only a few times. V gene TRBV6-1 combines with J gene TRBJ1-4, with TRBD1 matching 9 bases. The CDR3 has 15 residues. The V gene end was trimmed by 5 bases and the J gene end by 5 bases; junction bases not matched to a gene: 6. The germline CDR1 and CDR2 sequences are MNHNS and SASEGT. This CDR3 reads CASSPPGQGNEKLFF. CDR3 bases: TGTGCCAGCAGTCCACCGGGACAGGGAAATGAAAAACTGTTTTTT.

The V call is TRBV7-9, the J call TRBJ2-3; D ambiguous. This CDR3 region has 17 residues. Germline V lookup: CDR1 SEHNR, CDR2 FQNEAQ (reference sequence). V was trimmed by 1 base and J by 2 bases, leaving 16 bases between them. CDR3 nucleotide sequence: TGTGCCAGCAGCTTAGAGGTCCAGTCGTTTGCCACAGATACGCAGTATTTT. Translating it yields CASSLEVQSFATDTQYF. The full variable domain, rest sourced from reference TRBV7-9 and TRBJ2-3, is DTGVSQNPRHKITKRGQNVTFRCDPISEHNRLYWYRQTLGQGPEFLTYFQNEAQLEKSRLLSDRFSAERPKGSFSTLEIQRTEQGDSAMYLCASSLEVQSFATDTQYFGPGTRLTVL.

This clonotype has more than one count but fewer than ten. The chain recombines TRBV20-1 with TRBJ2-7; D perhaps matches TRBD1 (6 bases). Between the trimmed V and J ends, which lost 5 bases and 3 bases, there was a span of 26 bases. In germline, CDR1 is DFQATT, CDR2 SNEGSKA (reference sequence). CDR3 length: 17 residues. DNA for the CDR3: TGCAGTGCTCCCCCACAGGGAATAAAACTAACATGCTACGAGCAGTACTTC. This codes for CSAPPQGIKLTCYEQYF.

This clonotype was observed a few times. This chain uses TRBV6-1 with TRBJ2-7; D remains ambiguous. The CDR3 length is 13 residues. V lost 2 bases, J lost 0 bases, and 5 bases lay in between. Germline assignment: CDR1 MNHNS and CDR2 SASEGT. CDR3 DNA: TGTGCCAGCAGTGAACCCCTCTCCTACGAGCAGTACTTC. It yields the protein CASSEPLSYEQYF.

This clonotype was observed a handful of times. The chain combines TRBV2 with TRBJ2-3; D remains ambiguous. Trimming took 4 bases from V and 2 from J, leaving 10 bases between them. The CDR3 is 14 amino acids. Germline assignment: CDR1 SNHLY and CDR2 FYNNEI. The CDR3 reads CASSGERSTDTQYF. The CDR3 nucleotides read TGTGCCAGCAGTGGAGAGCGATCCACAGATACGCAGTATTTT. Full variable domain (remainder filled in from reference TRBV2 and TRBJ2-3): EPEVTQTPSHQVTQMGQEVILRCVPISNHLYFYWYRQILGQKVEFLVSFYNNEISEKSEIFDDQFSVERPDGSNFTLKIRSTKLEDSAMYFCASSGERSTDTQYFGPGTRLTVL.

The chain employs TRBV29-1 and TRBJ2-7, with 8 bases lining up with TRBD1. V lost 4 bases and J lost 1; bases outside the gene matches: 6. The germline CDR1 and CDR2 sequences are SQVTM and ANQGSEA. This CDR3 is built from 14 residues. Here the CDR3 DNA reads TGCAGCGTTGGAAGGACAGGGATTTCCTACGAGCAGTACTTC. Amino acid sequence: CSVGRTGISYEQYF.

This chain uses TRBV10-1 with TRBJ2-3; 7 nucleotides match TRBD2. The germline gives CDR1 WNHNN, CDR2 SYGVQD (reference sequence). The CDR3 covers 14 residues. Trimming at V came to 2 bases and at J to 6 bases, leaving 5 bases not matched to a gene. CDR3: CASSERVAGDTQYF. The CDR3 DNA is TGCGCCAGCAGTGAGCGGGTAGCGGGTGATACGCAGTATTTT.

The rearrangement links TRBV11-1 to TRBJ2-7; weak D call: TRBD2 (5 bases). The germline V gene encodes CDR1 SGHAT and CDR2 FQDESV (reference sequence). The CDR3 is made up of 13 amino acids. The V end lost 4 bases, the J end lost 8 bases, and 15 bases lay between the germline ends. The CDR3 bases are TGTGCCAGCAGCTCCCTAGCAACTATAAAGCAGTACTTC. It codes for CASSSLATIKQYF.

The chain is built from TRBV6-6 and TRBJ2-3; no definite D call. Germline V gene data show CDR1 as MNHNY and CDR2 as SVGAGI (reference sequence). The CDR3 spans 13 residues. V gave up 6 bases and J gave up 6 bases, with 13 bases separating them. In DNA, the CDR3 is TGTGCCAGCAGAAAATTAGGAAAGGATACGCAGTATTTT. As protein: CASRKLGKDTQYF.

The chain employs TRBV7-3 and TRBJ2-5; D could derive from TRBD1 or TRBD2 (5 bases each). CDR3 length: 22 amino acids. CDR1 is SGHTA, CDR2 FQGTGA, per germline. The germline V and J ends were trimmed by 1 base and 4 bases, with 34 bases remaining between them. This CDR3 is CASSLRRARSFSYGAMGETQYF. CDR3 coding DNA: TGTGCCAGCAGCTTAAGGCGGGCGAGGTCTTTTTCGTATGGGGCAATGGGAGAGACCCAGTACTTC.

This clonotype was seen a few times. The chain links TRBV20-1 to TRBJ2-7, with TRBD1 identical over 9 bases. This CDR3 is built from 15 residues. Trimming removed 3 bases from V and 3 bases from J; junction bases left unmatched: 9. Germline loops: CDR1 DFQATT, CDR2 SNEGSKA (reference sequence). The CDR3 is CSASSTGTGFYEQYF. CDR3 coding DNA: TGCAGTGCTAGTAGCACCGGGACAGGGTTCTACGAGCAGTACTTC.

This clonotype has only a few counts. One end of the junction varies from germline; a read error may be responsible. J is TRBJ2-7 and V is TRBV20-1; no clear D gene. Germline CDR1 and CDR2: DFQATT and SNEGSKA (reference sequence). The CDR3 is made up of 14 amino acids. This chain's CDR3 is CIARDGVPSYEQYF. For the CDR3, the DNA is TGCATTGCTAGAGATGGAGTGCCCTCCTACGAGCAGTACTTC.

The rearrangement joins TRBV12-3 or TRBV12-4 to TRBJ1-3; D perhaps matches TRBD1 (5 bases). Trimming stripped 6 bases from V and 8 bases from J, with 14 bases between. CDR3 length: 13 amino acids. The CDR3: CASSPLRGDTIYF. Written as DNA, the CDR3 is TGTGCCAGCAGCCCCCTGAGGGGTGACACCATATATTTT.

This clonotype was observed a handful of times. The chain recombines TRBV14 with TRBJ2-2; TRBD1 aligns across 9 bases. The germline gives CDR1 SGHDN, CDR2 FVKESK. Unmatched junction bases numbered 1, after V lost 1 base and J lost 7 bases. The CDR3 runs 14 residues. The CDR3 sequence is CASSQGGQGGELFF. CDR3 bases: TGTGCCAGCAGCCAAGGGGGACAGGGCGGGGAGCTGTTTTTT. Complete variable domain (other parts from reference TRBV14 and TRBJ2-2): EAGVTQFPSHSVIEKGQTVTLRCDPISGHDNLYWYRRVMGKEIKFLLHFVKESKQDESGMPNNRFLAERTGGTYSTLKVQPAELEDSGVYFCASSQGGQGGELFFGEGSRLTVL.

This clonotype was counted only a few times. V gene TRBV5-1 combines with J gene TRBJ2-7, with D possibly TRBD2 on 6 matching bases. CDR3 length: 15 amino acids. Germline values: CDR1 SGHRS, CDR2 YFSETQ. Deletions cut 3 bases from V and 2 bases from J, with 15 bases between. CDR3 nucleotides: TGCGCCAGCAGCTCTACGGGAGTAGTAACCTACGAGCAGTACTTC. It translates to CASSSTGVVTYEQYF.

The chain joins TRBV20-1 to TRBJ2-1; tentative D call: TRBD1 (5 bases). From germline, CDR1 is DFQATT and CDR2 SNEGSKA (reference sequence). There are 14 residues in the CDR3. V lost 6 bases, J lost 3 bases, and 15 bases lay in between. The CDR3 sequence is CSARTWTYYNEQFF. The CDR3, as DNA: TGCAGTGCAAGGACATGGACCTACTACAATGAGCAGTTCTTC.